A single sample gave rise to the 25 T cell receptor beta chains below, sequenced in a study of monozygotic twins with cystic fibrosis. Profiled with immunoSEQ multiplex PCR; TCRdb holds only in-frame clones, not every one. The sample has about 7,500 clones, around 94% seen once; the top ten hold 0.45% to 0.65%. Sequenced sample: blood. These receptors originate from a boy aged 2 to 10 with cystic fibrosis.

CDR3 region: CASSEAWVNNYGYTF. The CDR3 nucleotides are TGTGCCAGCAGTGAAGCCTGGGTCAACAACTATGGCTACACCTTC. The rearrangement joins TRBV6-1 to TRBJ1-2; the D is unclear. The CDR3 has 15 amino acids. V lost 0 bases and J 2 bases, leaving 10 bases between the germline ends. Germline V gene data show CDR1 as MNHNS and CDR2 as SASEGT.

V usage is TRBV11-2 and J usage is TRBJ2-2; TRBD2 agrees at 8 bases. With 5 bases clipped from V and 3 bases from J, the junction kept 8 bases outside the gene matches. The CDR3 extends over 16 amino acids. Germline V gene data show CDR1 as SGHAT and CDR2 as FQNNGV. In DNA form, the CDR3 reads TGTGCCAGCAGCACGCGGGGGGACCAAGACACCGGGGAGCTGTTTTTT. Translated: CASSTRGDQDTGELFF.

This clone was observed a single time. The CDR3 loop reads CASSPRRWVGNSGQYF. The CDR3, as DNA: TGTGCCAGCAGCCCCCGTCGCTGGGTGGGCAATTCCGGGCAGTACTTC. The chain is built from TRBV7-9 and TRBJ2-7, with D unresolved. V was pared by 5 bases and J by 9 bases, with 26 bases between. Germline CDR1 and CDR2: SEHNR and FQNEAQ (reference sequence). CDR3 length: 16 amino acids.

The CDR3 nucleotides read TGTGCTAGTGGTTTGACCGGACCGAGAGACGACGAGCAGTACTTC. Translation gives CASGLTGPRDDEQYF. This rearrangement joins TRBV12-5 to TRBJ2-7; D gene uncertain. V lost 2 bases to trimming and J lost 5 bases, with 16 bases between them. The CDR3 loop spans 15 amino acids. In germline, CDR1 is LGHNT, CDR2 FRNRAP.

This clone appeared a single time. This chain connects TRBV20-1 to TRBJ1-4; no definite D call. The CDR3 is 11 amino acids. V lost 4 bases to trimming and J lost 5 bases, with 5 bases between them. Germline lookup yields CDR1 DFQATT and CDR2 SNEGSKA (reference sequence). DNA of the CDR3: TGCAGTGCTACCCTAAATGAAAAACTGTTTTTT. Protein product: CSATLNEKLFF.

The rearrangement uses TRBV29-1 and TRBJ2-5; D remains ambiguous. This CDR3 spans 12 amino acids. The V gene lost 0 bases and the J gene lost 0 bases, with 2 bases spanning the gap. Germline V gene lookup returns CDR1 SQVTM and CDR2 ANQGSEA. Here the CDR3 reads CSVEDYQETQYF. CDR3 nucleotide sequence: TGCAGCGTTGAAGACTACCAAGAGACCCAGTACTTC.

The CDR3 loop reads CASRRSPTDTQYF. CDR3 nucleotides: TGTGCCAGCAGGCGGAGCCCTACCGATACGCAGTATTTT. The chain joins TRBV13 to TRBJ2-3; D not certain. V shed 6 bases and J shed 6 bases, with 13 bases lying between them. Germline V CDR1 and CDR2: PRHDT, FYEKMQ (reference sequence). This CDR3 is 13 amino acids long.

The rearrangement links TRBV18 to TRBJ1-5; TRBD1 might be the D (5 bases). Germline assignment: CDR1 KGHSH and CDR2 LQKENI. V dropped 3 bases and J dropped 7 bases, with 10 bases sitting between them. The CDR3 runs 13 residues. CDR3 region: CASSPGAGQPQHF. DNA for the CDR3: TGTGCCAGCTCACCCGGGGCAGGGCAGCCCCAGCATTTT.

This chain connects TRBV19 to TRBJ1-1, with TRBD1 as a possible D gene (5 bases). CDR1 and CDR2 from the germline V gene are LNHDA and SQIVND (reference sequence). Trimming left V 7 bases short and J 6 bases short, with 15 bases between. The CDR3 is 13 residues long. The CDR3 reads CASMRGFRAEAFF. In DNA, the CDR3 is TGTGCCAGTATGAGGGGCTTTCGGGCTGAAGCTTTCTTT.

This clone was observed a single time. This rearrangement joins TRBV5-6 to TRBJ1-1; TRBD1 matches 9 bases. The V gene's germline CDR1 is SGHDT and CDR2 YYEEEE. This CDR3 contains 19 residues. J lost 1 base, V lost 4 bases, and 17 bases had no gene match. The chain's CDR3 is CASSPGWDRALGENTEAFF. The CDR3 coding sequence is TGTGCCAGCAGCCCGGGCTGGGACAGGGCCCTCGGGGAGAACACTGAAGCTTTCTTT.

CDR3 DNA: TGTGCCAGCAGCTTCGGAGTACAGGGACCCCCTCCAGCCACAGATACGCAGTATTTT. Protein product: CASSFGVQGPPPATDTQYF. V usage is TRBV7-9 and J usage is TRBJ2-3; D might be TRBD1 (6 bases). This CDR3 is built from 19 residues. V was pared by 3 bases and J by 2 bases, with 24 bases between. CDR1 is SEHNR, CDR2 FQNEAQ, per germline (reference sequence). Full variable domain (missing parts from reference TRBV7-9 and TRBJ2-3): DTGVSQNPRHKITKRGQNVTFRCDPISEHNRLYWYRQTLGQGPEFLTYFQNEAQLEKSRLLSDRFSAERPKGSFSTLEIQRTEQGDSAMYLCASSFGVQGPPPATDTQYFGPGTRLTVL.

The chain recombines TRBV2 with TRBJ1-5; D is unresolved. The CDR3 length is 15 residues. Trimming removed 0 bases at V and 3 bases at J, with 9 bases between. CDR1 SNHLY and CDR2 FYNNEI come from the germline V gene. For the CDR3, the DNA is TGTGCCAGCAGTGAAGCCGAGGGTGACAATCAGCCCCAGCATTTT. Translated: CASSEAEGDNQPQHF.

The rearrangement uses TRBV27 and TRBJ1-1; 7 nucleotides agree with TRBD1. Germline assignment: CDR1 MNHEY and CDR2 SMNVEV (reference sequence). The CDR3 is made up of 13 amino acids. With 6 bases clipped from V and 3 bases from J, the junction kept 4 bases outside the gene matches. Here the CDR3 reads CASRRGRDTEAFF. The CDR3 bases are TGTGCCAGCAGAAGGGGGCGCGACACTGAAGCTTTCTTT.

The chain recombines TRBV14 with TRBJ1-1, with a possible D match to TRBD1 (6 bases). The CDR3 consists of 17 residues. V was pared by 0 bases and J by 1 base, with 15 bases between. The germline gives CDR1 SGHDN, CDR2 FVKESK. Here the CDR3 reads CASSQEWGGGKNTEAFF. In nucleotides, the CDR3 is TGTGCCAGCAGCCAAGAATGGGGGGGCGGAAAGAACACTGAAGCTTTCTTT. The complete variable domain, with remaining parts taken from reference TRBV14 and TRBJ1-1, reads EAGVTQFPSHSVIEKGQTVTLRCDPISGHDNLYWYRRVMGKEIKFLLHFVKESKQDESGMPNNRFLAERTGGTYSTLKVQPAELEDSGVYFCASSQEWGGGKNTEAFFGQGTRLTVV.

The chain uses TRBV5-6 and TRBJ2-2, with D possibly being TRBD1 or TRBD2 (6 bases each). Per germline, CDR1 SGHDT and CDR2 YYEEEE. This CDR3 region has 19 residues. Trimming stripped 3 bases from V and 0 bases from J, with 21 bases between. In nucleotides, the CDR3 is TGTGCCAGCAGCTCGGCGGGACACGGTTTCGGAGCGAACACCGGGGAGCTGTTTTTT. Translated, it gives CASSSAGHGFGANTGELFF.

J is TRBJ2-7 and V is TRBV19, with 8 bases that match TRBD1. V shed 1 base and J 2 bases; nucleotides not matched to a gene: 4. This CDR3 comprises 15 residues. Per the germline V gene, CDR1 is LNHDA and CDR2 is SQIVND (reference sequence). In nucleotides, the CDR3 is TGTGCCAGTAGTATAGGGACAGGGAAGCCCTACGAGCAGTACTTC. Its protein product is CASSIGTGKPYEQYF.

This clone has just a few counts. The rearrangement links TRBV2 to TRBJ1-5; no clear D gene. The germline CDR1 and CDR2 sequences are SNHLY and FYNNEI. V gave up 4 bases and J gave up 4 bases, with 11 bases separating them. This CDR3 spans 14 amino acids. The CDR3 DNA reads TGTGCCAGCAGTGCTGGCGAAAGTAATCAGCCCCAGCATTTT. Translated, it gives CASSAGESNQPQHF.

The chain carries TRBV2 and TRBJ2-5, with D maybe TRBD2 (5 bases). Germline assignment: CDR1 SNHLY and CDR2 FYNNEI. The CDR3 runs to 13 residues. Trimming pared 4 bases from V and 7 bases from J, leaving 13 bases between. The chain's CDR3 is CASSGSALGTQYF. CDR3 sequence (DNA): TGTGCCAGCAGTGGTAGCGCCCTCGGGACCCAGTACTTC.

The gene calls are TRBV4-1 and TRBJ2-1; 9 nucleotides line up with TRBD1. The V segment lost 2 bases and the J segment 4 bases; nucleotides outside the gene matches: 15. The CDR3 contains 19 residues. CDR1 and CDR2 (germline): MGHRA, YSYEKL. The CDR3 DNA reads as TGCGCCAGCAGCCAACTACAGGGGGCCCACACCGAACCTTACAATGAGCAGTTCTTC. Amino acid sequence: CASSQLQGAHTEPYNEQFF.

The chain recombines TRBV9 with TRBJ1-1; 7 bases map to TRBD1. V shed 4 bases, J shed 4 bases, and the junction held 10 bases outside the gene matches. CDR3 length equals 15 residues. Germline lookup yields CDR1 SGDLS and CDR2 YYNGEE. The CDR3 here is CASSPSDREGTEAFF. The CDR3 bases are TGTGCCAGCAGCCCCTCAGACAGGGAGGGCACTGAAGCTTTCTTT. Drawing the rest from reference TRBV9 and TRBJ1-1, the complete variable domain is DSGVTQTPKHLITATGQRVTLRCSPRSGDLSVYWYQQSLDQGLQFLIQYYNGEERAKGNILERFSAQQFPDLHSELNLSSLELGDSALYFCASSPSDREGTEAFFGQGTRLTVV.

The J gene is TRBJ2-3, the V gene TRBV10-1; no clear D. This CDR3 contains 13 residues. Trimming left V 6 bases short and J 7 bases short, with 14 bases between. Germline lookup yields CDR1 WNHNN and CDR2 SYGVQD (reference sequence). CDR3 residues: CASSPDPMYTQYF. The CDR3 nucleotides are TGCGCCAGCAGCCCTGACCCAATGTATACGCAGTATTTT.

The chain employs TRBV9 and TRBJ2-5, with a tentative D call TRBD2 (6 bases). The J call is doubtful: the DNA matches TRBJ2-7 better. Per the germline V gene, CDR1 is SGDLS and CDR2 is YYNGEE. The CDR3 has 14 residues. The CDR3 DNA reads TGTGCCAGCAGCGTAGAGTTGGGGGGCTACGAGCAGTACTTC. Translated: CASSVELGGYEQYF.

This clone was observed once. The CDR3 here is CATKDGDNEQFF. The CDR3 DNA reads TGTGCCACCAAGGACGGGGACAATGAGCAGTTCTTC. The rearrangement joins TRBV10-3 to TRBJ2-1, with D maybe TRBD2 (5 bases). The CDR3 contains 12 residues. V was pared by 10 bases and J by 5 bases, with 12 bases between. The germline CDR1 and CDR2 sequences are ENHRY and SYGVKD.

The chain links TRBV6-5 to TRBJ2-2; TRBD1 aligns across 8 bases. J lost 4 bases, V lost 2 bases, and 6 bases had no gene match. This CDR3 contains 16 residues. Looked up from germline, CDR1 is MNHEY and CDR2 is SVGAGI. The CDR3 spells CASSYVWTGSTGELFF. Here the CDR3 DNA reads TGTGCCAGCAGTTACGTCTGGACAGGGTCCACCGGGGAGCTGTTTTTT.

This chain links TRBV11-2 with TRBJ2-5, with 8 bases that match TRBD1. Germline loops: CDR1 SGHAT, CDR2 FQNNGV. V was pared by 3 bases and J by 0 bases, with 6 bases of the junction left unmatched. This CDR3 contains 16 residues. The CDR3 bases are TGTGCCAGCAGCTTTGCAGGACAGGGCTACCAAGAGACCCAGTACTTC. It is translated as CASSFAGQGYQETQYF.